This T cell receptor (beta chain) was sequenced in a study of blood T cell repertoires in COVID-19. Here immunoSEQ multiplex PCR was the method, and the copy in TCRdb shows in-frame clones only, minus some. The table has tens of thousands of clones, roughly 88% seen once. Germline V gives CDR1 MGHDK, CDR2 SYGVNS. V was trimmed by 7 bases and J by 1 base, leaving 10 bases between them. The CDR3 loop spans 13 amino acids. V is TRBV25-1 and J is TRBJ1-1; unclear D gene. The receptor's source is a human donor in a cohort sampled during active COVID-19. The sample consisted of peripheral blood. The CDR3 loop is CASTPSRNTEAFF. In nucleotides, the CDR3 is TGTGCCAGCACTCCGTCTCGGAACACTGAAGCTTTCTTT.